Presented here are 7 T cell receptor beta chains from one specimen sequenced in a study of CD8 T cells in ankylosing spondylitis. TCRdb processed the 5' RACE reads anew with MiXCR; each CDR3 protein has one entry. Of 160,000 or so distinct CDR3 sequences listed, roughly 10% were seen once; the top ten hold about 15%. The sample taken for sequencing was blood, either unsorted or a sorted T cell fraction (not recorded which). The receptor source for this set is a female donor with ankylosing spondylitis or in good health (not recorded which).

In its sample, this clonotype was seen a few times. V usage is TRBV7-2 and J usage is TRBJ2-1, with 10 nucleotides matching TRBD1. The CDR3 consists of 23 residues. CDR1 and CDR2 from the germline V gene are SGHTA and FQGNSA. The V and J ends lost 5 bases and 0 bases, in that order; junction bases with no gene match: 25. Written as DNA, the CDR3 is TGTGCCAGCAGCGACCGATGGACAGGGGGTGAGACTAGCCCACGGAGCTCCTACAATGAGCAGTTCTTC. Amino acid sequence: CASSDRWTGGETSPRSSYNEQFF. Looking up the rest from reference TRBV7-2 and TRBJ2-1 gives the full variable domain: GAGVSQSPSNKVTEKGKDVELRCDPISGHTALYWYRQSLGQGLEFLIYFQGNSAPDKSGLPSDRFSAERTGGSVSTLTIQRTQQEDSAVYLCASSDRWTGGETSPRSSYNEQFFGPGTRLTVL.

DNA for the CDR3: TGCAGTGCGCCCCTAGCGGCTAGCATGGATACGCAGTATTTT. Protein sequence: CSAPLAASMDTQYF. V usage is TRBV20-1 and J usage is TRBJ2-3; 7 positions match TRBD2. This CDR3 has 14 residues. Looked up from germline, CDR1 is DFQATT and CDR2 is SNEGSKA (reference sequence). Trimming removed 6 bases from V and 6 bases from J; junction bases left unmatched: 12.

This chain connects TRBV19 to TRBJ1-1; 8 bases are a match to TRBD1. Germline CDR1 is LNHDA and CDR2 is SQIVND (reference sequence). This CDR3 contains 15 residues. The J segment lost 1 base and the V segment lost 5 bases, leaving 6 bases of the junction unmatched. CDR3 region: CASSARQGKNTEAFF. The CDR3 nucleotides are TGTGCCAGTAGTGCCCGACAGGGGAAGAACACTGAAGCTTTCTTT. The complete variable domain, with remaining parts taken from reference TRBV19 and TRBJ1-1, reads DGGITQSPKYLFRKEGQNVTLSCEQNLNHDAMYWYRQDPGQGLRLIYYSQIVNDFQKGDIAEGYSVSREKKESFPLTVTSAQKNPTAFYLCASSARQGKNTEAFFGQGTRLTVV.

In DNA, the CDR3 is TGTGCCAGCAGTGCGGCTAGCACAGATACGCAGTATTTT. Encoded protein: CASSAASTDTQYF. The V and J genes are TRBV2 and TRBJ2-3, with D unclear. The CDR3 sequence is 13 residues long. V was clipped by 4 bases and J by 0 bases, with 5 bases between them. Per the germline V gene, CDR1 is SNHLY and CDR2 is FYNNEI.

V and J are TRBV20-1 and TRBJ1-2; 7 bases are a match to TRBD1. V was clipped by 3 bases and J by 9 bases; unmatched bases: 13. CDR1 DFQATT and CDR2 SNEGSKA come from the germline V gene (reference sequence). CDR3 length equals 14 residues. The chain's CDR3 is CSARIRDRTGRYTF. The CDR3 DNA follows: TGCAGTGCTAGGATCCGGGACAGAACAGGCCGCTACACCTTC.

This clonotype was counted a few times. This chain joins TRBV25-1 and TRBJ2-2; 12 bases agree with TRBD2. CDR3 length: 20 residues. The germline CDR1 and CDR2 sequences are MGHDK and SYGVNS. V shed 0 bases, J shed 7 bases, and the junction held 15 bases outside the gene matches. The CDR3 coding sequence is TGTGCCAGCAGTGAATATTTCAGCCCTAGCGGGAGGGCCTTGGGCGGGGAGCTGTTTTTT. Amino acid sequence: CASSEYFSPSGRALGGELFF. The full variable domain, completed using reference TRBV25-1 and TRBJ2-2, is EADIYQTPRYLVIGTGKKITLECSQTMGHDKMYWYQQDPGMELHLIHYSYGVNSTEKGDLSSESTVSRIRTEHFPLTLESARPSHTSQYLCASSEYFSPSGRALGGELFFGEGSRLTVL.

This clonotype was counted many times. The chain uses TRBV29-1 and TRBJ2-1; D call uncertain. The CDR3 totals 11 residues. V lost 6 bases and J lost 5, with 8 bases in between. CDR1 and CDR2 (germline): SQVTM, ANQGSEA. The CDR3 DNA is TGCAGCGTAGAACGGGACAATGAGCAGTTCTTC. This sequence encodes CSVERDNEQFF.